The next 5 T cell receptor beta chains were all read from a single sample in a study of beta chain features in type 1 diabetes. The sequenced template was cDNA made from the entire isolated RNA. Profiling relied on immunoSEQ multiplex PCR, and the TCRdb table lists in-frame clones only, not all of them. The table includes approximately 340,000 clones, around 15% detected once. Sequencing was done on a sample of naive CD4+ T cells from blood. These receptors all stem from a young woman in good health.

This clone was counted a few times. The chain's CDR3 is CASSLGGAGGPYGYTF. DNA of the CDR3: TGTGCCAGCAGCTTAGGAGGGGCAGGGGGCCCCTATGGCTACACCTTC. The chain uses TRBV7-2 and TRBJ1-2; TRBD1 agrees at 8 bases. V gave up 1 base and J gave up 4 bases; unmatched junction bases: 8. CDR1 SGHTA and CDR2 FQGNSA come from the germline V gene. The CDR3 loop spans 16 amino acids. The full variable domain, rest sourced from reference TRBV7-2 and TRBJ1-2, is GAGVSQSPSNKVTEKGKDVELRCDPISGHTALYWYRQSLGQGLEFLIYFQGNSAPDKSGLPSDRFSAERTGGSVSTLTIQRTQQEDSAVYLCASSLGGAGGPYGYTFGSGTRLTVV.

The chain has TRBV30 and TRBJ1-3, with 9 bases matching TRBD1. This CDR3 region has 15 residues. Trimming cost V 1 base and J 9 bases; bases outside gene matches: 10. In germline, CDR1 is GTSNPN, CDR2 SVGIG (reference sequence). The CDR3 nucleotides are TGTGCCTGGAGTGCCCGGGACAGGGATTCACGCACCATATATTTT. Translating it yields CAWSARDRDSRTIYF.

This clone was found a few times. The V and J genes are TRBV7-9 and TRBJ2-7; unclear D gene. Per germline, CDR1 SEHNR and CDR2 FQNEAQ (reference sequence). This CDR3 contains 14 residues. Trimming pared 4 bases from V and 0 bases from J, leaving 10 bases between. In DNA form, the CDR3 reads TGTGCCAGCAGCTCTAACGGCGGCTCCTACGAGCAGTACTTC. It translates to CASSSNGGSYEQYF.

This clone was detected only a few times. The chain couples TRBV7-3 to TRBJ2-1; maybe TRBD2 (6 bases). The CDR3 sequence is 15 residues long. V shed 1 base and J shed 8 bases, with 15 bases lying between them. Germline V gives CDR1 SGHTA, CDR2 FQGTGA. The CDR3 loop reads CASSLRASEADEQFF. DNA of the CDR3: TGTGCCAGCAGCTTAAGAGCTAGCGAAGCCGATGAGCAGTTCTTC.

The V call is TRBV28, the J call TRBJ1-2; 7 bases line up with TRBD1. Trimming at V came to 7 bases and at J to 8 bases, leaving 10 bases not matched to a gene. The germline gives CDR1 MDHEN, CDR2 SYDVKM. The CDR3 spans 13 residues. CDR3 sequence: CASTEGQDAGYTF. The CDR3 DNA is TGTGCCAGCACCGAAGGACAGGATGCAGGCTACACCTTC.